Listed below are T cell receptor beta chains from one sample, sequenced in a study of human T cells and chemical hapten exposure. TCRdb reprocessed the RACE reads with MiXCR, giving one entry per CDR3 protein. The data show 150,000 to 200,000 distinct CDR3 sequences, around 25% seen once. The sample here was whole blood, taken in connection with sensitization to the hapten diphenylcyclopropenone (DPC). These receptors were obtained from a woman aged 40 to 50 with alopecia areata. Some clones in this sample may be carry-over from other donors' samples. CDR3s include the opening cysteine and the closing phenylalanine or tryptophan. A D gene is named only where the DNA matches it firmly. The listing skips clone size in some rows; elsewhere it reads once, few, many or a size class.

d_gene: TRBD2; abundance: few; j_gene: TRBJ2-7; v_gene: TRBV27; CDR3nt: TGTGCCAGCAGTCCTACAACTAGCGGGAGGGGGTTTGGAGCCGAGCAGTACTTC; CDR3aa: CASSPTTSGRGFGAEQYF
d_gene: TRBD2; abundance: many; j_gene: TRBJ2-5; v_gene: TRBV4-3; CDR3nt: TGCGCCAGCAGCCCCACAGGGACTAGCGGACCAGAGACCCAGTACTTC; CDR3aa: CASSPTGTSGPETQYF
d_gene: .; abundance: few; j_gene: TRBJ2-1; v_gene: TRBV4-1; CDR3nt: TGCGCCAGCAGCCAAGAACCCTATTACAATGAGCAGTTCTTC; CDR3aa: CASSQEPYYNEQFF
d_gene: TRBD1; abundance: few; j_gene: TRBJ1-5; v_gene: TRBV5-1; CDR3nt: TGCGCCAGCAGCTTCGGGACAGGGGATCAGCCCCAGCATTTT; CDR3aa: CASSFGTGDQPQHF
d_gene: .; abundance: .; j_gene: TRBJ1-2; v_gene: TRBV7-9; CDR3nt: TGTGCCAGCAGCCCGGACTTACCAGTCTTTACTTTC; CDR3aa: CASSPDLPVFTF
d_gene: .; abundance: .; j_gene: TRBJ1-6; v_gene: TRBV7-2; CDR3nt: TGTGCCAGCAACCAGGGGTTATCACCCCTCCACTTT; CDR3aa: CASNQGLSPLHF
d_gene: .; abundance: .; j_gene: TRBJ2-7; v_gene: TRBV7-8; CDR3nt: TGTGCCAGCAGCCCCGTTCGTCAGGGGAAGCACGAGCAGTACTTC; CDR3aa: CASSPVRQGKHEQYF
d_gene: .; abundance: .; j_gene: TRBJ2-3; v_gene: TRBV7-9; CDR3nt: TGTGCCAGCGGGGAAACCACAGATACGCAGTATTTT; CDR3aa: CASGETTDTQYF
d_gene: .; abundance: .; j_gene: TRBJ2-7; v_gene: TRBV4-3; CDR3nt: TGCGCCAGCAGCCAAGTCTCACACCTTTCCTACGAGCAGTACTTC; CDR3aa: CASSQVSHLSYEQYF
d_gene: TRBD1; abundance: .; j_gene: TRBJ1-2; v_gene: TRBV29-1; CDR3nt: TGCAGCGAAGTTGGGACAGGGGGGGAAGGCTACACCTTC; CDR3aa: CSEVGTGGEGYTF
d_gene: .; abundance: .; j_gene: TRBJ2-4; v_gene: TRBV20-1; CDR3nt: TGCAGCCTTGACCGTCGGAACATTCAGTACTTC; CDR3aa: CSLDRRNIQYF
d_gene: .; abundance: few; j_gene: TRBJ1-1; v_gene: TRBV6-1; CDR3nt: TGTGCCAGCAGTGAAAAGACCCTCATGAACACTGAAGCTTTCTTT; CDR3aa: CASSEKTLMNTEAFF
d_gene: .; abundance: .; j_gene: TRBJ2-5; v_gene: TRBV28; CDR3nt: TGTGCCAGCAGCCCTCTAAGGGGAGAGACCCAGTACTTC; CDR3aa: CASSPLRGETQYF
d_gene: TRBD1; abundance: .; j_gene: TRBJ1-2; v_gene: TRBV12-3/TRBV12-4; CDR3nt: TGTGCCAGCCACCGACAGGGGGACTATGGCTACACCTTC; CDR3aa: CASHRQGDYGYTF
d_gene: .; abundance: few; j_gene: TRBJ2-6; v_gene: TRBV29-1; CDR3nt: TGCAGCGCTGACGTCCCTGGGGCCAACGTCCTGACTTTC; CDR3aa: CSADVPGANVLTF
d_gene: TRBD2; abundance: many; j_gene: TRBJ2-1; v_gene: TRBV29-1; CDR3nt: TGCAGCTTTGGGCGGGAGGCCGCCCCTCGGGTGCAGTTCTTC; CDR3aa: CSFGREAAPRVQFF
d_gene: TRBD2; abundance: many; j_gene: TRBJ2-7; v_gene: TRBV29-1; CDR3nt: TGCAGCGTTGGGGGTTTGACTAGCGGGAGTCCATACGAGCAGTACTTC; CDR3aa: CSVGGLTSGSPYEQYF
d_gene: .; abundance: .; j_gene: TRBJ2-7; v_gene: TRBV5-1; CDR3nt: TGCGCCAGCAGCTTCCCCCAGGGCCCCCACGAGCAGTACTTC; CDR3aa: CASSFPQGPHEQYF
d_gene: .; abundance: .; j_gene: TRBJ1-2; v_gene: TRBV20-1; CDR3nt: TGCAGTGCTAGAGAGCTATACTATGGCTACACCTTC; CDR3aa: CSARELYYGYTF
d_gene: TRBD2; abundance: few; j_gene: TRBJ2-7; v_gene: TRBV2; CDR3nt: TGTGCCAGCAGAGGACTAGCGGGAGCCCTGGACGAGCAGTACTTC; CDR3aa: CASRGLAGALDEQYF
d_gene: .; abundance: many; j_gene: TRBJ2-2; v_gene: TRBV20-1; CDR3nt: TGCAGTGCTAGAAGACACCTTACGAACACCGGGGAGCTGTTTTTT; CDR3aa: CSARRHLTNTGELFF
d_gene: .; abundance: .; j_gene: TRBJ2-1; v_gene: TRBV25-1; CDR3nt: TGTGCCAGCAGTGTAGCAGGGACCTACAATGAGCAGTTCTTC; CDR3aa: CASSVAGTYNEQFF
d_gene: TRBD1; abundance: many; j_gene: TRBJ2-3; v_gene: TRBV29-1; CDR3nt: TGCAGCGTTTGGGCAGGGGGCACGCAGTATTTT; CDR3aa: CSVWAGGTQYF
d_gene: TRBD1; abundance: few; j_gene: TRBJ2-7; v_gene: TRBV7-6; CDR3nt: TGTGCCAGCAGCTTAGTAGGACAGGAACCCTACGAGCAGTACTTC; CDR3aa: CASSLVGQEPYEQYF
d_gene: TRBD1; abundance: few; j_gene: TRBJ2-7; v_gene: TRBV4-1; CDR3nt: TGCGCCAGCAGCACGAACAGGGGTTACGAGCAGTACTTC; CDR3aa: CASSTNRGYEQYF
d_gene: .; abundance: .; j_gene: TRBJ2-5; v_gene: TRBV7-7; CDR3nt: TGTGCTAGCAGCTTATATCCCCTGGGCCAAGAGACCCAGTACTTC; CDR3aa: CASSLYPLGQETQYF
d_gene: .; abundance: .; j_gene: TRBJ2-2; v_gene: TRBV2; CDR3nt: TGTGCCAGCAGGGCTACTAGGTCGGCCGGGGAGCTGTTTTTT; CDR3aa: CASRATRSAGELFF
d_gene: TRBD2; abundance: few; j_gene: TRBJ2-1; v_gene: TRBV7-2; CDR3nt: TGTGCCAGCAGCCCAAAGCCAGCAGCGGGAGGGCCCAATGAGCAGTTCTTC; CDR3aa: CASSPKPAAGGPNEQFF
d_gene: .; abundance: few; j_gene: TRBJ1-2; v_gene: TRBV11-2; CDR3nt: TGTGCCAGCAGCTTAGGGGGGGGTGGCTACACCTTC; CDR3aa: CASSLGGGGYTF
d_gene: .; abundance: .; j_gene: TRBJ2-7; v_gene: TRBV10-3; CDR3nt: TGTGCCATCAGTGATCCTAGCTCCTACGAGCAGTACTTC; CDR3aa: CAISDPSSYEQYF
d_gene: .; abundance: many; j_gene: TRBJ2-2; v_gene: TRBV20-1; CDR3nt: TGCAGTGTCCGACACTACACCGGGGAGCTGTTTTTT; CDR3aa: CSVRHYTGELFF
d_gene: .; abundance: once; j_gene: TRBJ1-1; v_gene: TRBV12-3/TRBV12-4; CDR3nt: TGTGCCAGCAGTGGTCCGGGATTTGACACTGAAGCTTTCTTT; CDR3aa: CASSGPGFDTEAFF
d_gene: TRBD2; abundance: .; j_gene: TRBJ2-1; v_gene: TRBV3-1; CDR3nt: TGTGCCAGCAGCCAAGATGGGGGACTAGCGGTCTACAATGAGCAGTTCTTC; CDR3aa: CASSQDGGLAVYNEQFF
d_gene: .; abundance: .; j_gene: TRBJ2-1; v_gene: TRBV7-3; CDR3nt: TGTGCCAGCAGCTTAACGTGGGTCCAGCCCCATGAGCAGTTCTTC; CDR3aa: CASSLTWVQPHEQFF
d_gene: .; abundance: .; j_gene: TRBJ2-2; v_gene: TRBV28; CDR3nt: TGTGCCAGCAGTTTAAGACTGACTAGTCTGAACACCGGGGAGCTGTTTTTT; CDR3aa: CASSLRLTSLNTGELFF